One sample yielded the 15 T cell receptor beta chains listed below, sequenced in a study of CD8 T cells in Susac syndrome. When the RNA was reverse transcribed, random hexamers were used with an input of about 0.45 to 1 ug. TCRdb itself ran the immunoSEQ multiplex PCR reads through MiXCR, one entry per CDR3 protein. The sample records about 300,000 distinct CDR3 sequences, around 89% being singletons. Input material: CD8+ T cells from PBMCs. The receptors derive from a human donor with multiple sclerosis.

As DNA, the CDR3 is TGTGCCAGCAGCTTTTCAATTCGACAGACAGAGACCATTAGCACAGATACGCAGTATTTT. This codes for CASSFSIRQTETISTDTQYF. This chain uses TRBV11-1 with TRBJ2-3, with D tentatively TRBD1 (5 bases). CDR1 and CDR2 (germline): SGHAT, FQDESV (reference sequence). Trimming stripped 3 bases from V and 0 bases from J, with 25 bases between. CDR3 size: 20 residues.

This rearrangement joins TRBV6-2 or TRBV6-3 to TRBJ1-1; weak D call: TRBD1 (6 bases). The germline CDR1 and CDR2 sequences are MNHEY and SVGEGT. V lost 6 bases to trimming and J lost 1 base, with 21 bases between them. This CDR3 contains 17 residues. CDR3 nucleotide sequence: TGTGCCAGCAGATGGGGGCACATTAGGTGGACGAACACTGAAGCTTTCTTT. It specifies CASRWGHIRWTNTEAFF.

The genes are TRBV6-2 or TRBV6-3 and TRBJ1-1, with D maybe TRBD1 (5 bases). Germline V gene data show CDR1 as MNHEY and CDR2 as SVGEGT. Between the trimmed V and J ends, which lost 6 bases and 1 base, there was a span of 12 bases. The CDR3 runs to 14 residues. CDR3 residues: CASSGAEANTEAFF. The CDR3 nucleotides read TGTGCCAGCAGCGGGGCCGAGGCGAACACTGAAGCTTTCTTT.

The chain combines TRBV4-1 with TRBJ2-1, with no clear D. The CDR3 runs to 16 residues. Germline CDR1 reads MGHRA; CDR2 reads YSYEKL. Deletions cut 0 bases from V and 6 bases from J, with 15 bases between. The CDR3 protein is CASSQDRWQSSNEQFF. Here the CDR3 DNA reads TGCGCCAGCAGCCAAGATCGATGGCAGTCTAGCAATGAGCAGTTCTTC.

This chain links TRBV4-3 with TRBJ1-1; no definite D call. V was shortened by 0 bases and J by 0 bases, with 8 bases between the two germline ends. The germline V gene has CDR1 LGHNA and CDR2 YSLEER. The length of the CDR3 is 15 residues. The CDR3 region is CASSQEVVMNTEAFF. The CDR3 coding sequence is TGCGCCAGCAGCCAAGAGGTAGTGATGAACACTGAAGCTTTCTTT.

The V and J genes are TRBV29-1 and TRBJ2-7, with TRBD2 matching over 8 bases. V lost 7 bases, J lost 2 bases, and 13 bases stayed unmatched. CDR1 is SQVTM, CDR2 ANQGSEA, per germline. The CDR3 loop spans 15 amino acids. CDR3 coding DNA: TGCAGCGCCCGAGGGGGACTAGAAGCCACCTACGAGCAGTACTTC. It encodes CSARGGLEATYEQYF.

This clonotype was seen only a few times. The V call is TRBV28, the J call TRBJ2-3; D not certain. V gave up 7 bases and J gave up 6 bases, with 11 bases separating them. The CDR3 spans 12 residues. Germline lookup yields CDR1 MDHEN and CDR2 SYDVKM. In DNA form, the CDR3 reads TGTGCCAGCACTCTCAGTCGGGATACGCAGTATTTT. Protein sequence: CASTLSRDTQYF.

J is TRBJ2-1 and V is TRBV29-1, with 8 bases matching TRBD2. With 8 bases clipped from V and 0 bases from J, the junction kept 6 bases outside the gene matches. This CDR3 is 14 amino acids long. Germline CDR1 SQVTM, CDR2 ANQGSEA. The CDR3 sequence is CSLVSGASYNEQFF. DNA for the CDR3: TGCAGCCTTGTTAGCGGGGCCTCCTACAATGAGCAGTTCTTC.

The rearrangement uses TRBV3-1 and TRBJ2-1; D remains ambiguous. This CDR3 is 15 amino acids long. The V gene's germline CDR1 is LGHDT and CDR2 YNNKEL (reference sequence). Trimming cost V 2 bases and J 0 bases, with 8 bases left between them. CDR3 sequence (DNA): TGTGCCAGCAGCCAAACAATAAGCTCCTACAATGAGCAGTTCTTC. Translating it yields CASSQTISSYNEQFF.

The CDR3 coding sequence is TGTGCCAGTCACCCTCTCGGGATTTTCGAGACCCAGTACTTC. Translating it yields CASHPLGIFETQYF. The chain joins TRBV6-2 or TRBV6-3 to TRBJ2-5, with a possible D match to TRBD2 (5 bases). Germline V gives CDR1 MNHEY, CDR2 SVGEGT. The germline V and J ends were trimmed by 9 bases and 5 bases, with 19 bases remaining between them. The CDR3 loop spans 14 amino acids.

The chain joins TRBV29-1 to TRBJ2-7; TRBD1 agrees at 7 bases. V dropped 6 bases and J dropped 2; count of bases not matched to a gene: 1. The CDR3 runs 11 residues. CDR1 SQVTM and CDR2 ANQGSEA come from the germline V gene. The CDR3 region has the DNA TGCAGCGTGGGACAGCCCTACGAGCAGTACTTC. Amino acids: CSVGQPYEQYF.

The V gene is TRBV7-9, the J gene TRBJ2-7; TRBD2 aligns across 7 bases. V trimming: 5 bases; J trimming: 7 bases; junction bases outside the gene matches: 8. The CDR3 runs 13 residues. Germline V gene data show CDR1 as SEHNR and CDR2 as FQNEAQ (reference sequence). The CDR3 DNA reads TGTGCCAGCAGCCCGTGGACTAGGTTTGAGCAGTACTTC. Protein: CASSPWTRFEQYF. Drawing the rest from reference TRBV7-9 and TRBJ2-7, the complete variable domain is DTGVSQNPRHKITKRGQNVTFRCDPISEHNRLYWYRQTLGQGPEFLTYFQNEAQLEKSRLLSDRFSAERPKGSFSTLEIQRTEQGDSAMYLCASSPWTRFEQYFGPGTRLTVT.

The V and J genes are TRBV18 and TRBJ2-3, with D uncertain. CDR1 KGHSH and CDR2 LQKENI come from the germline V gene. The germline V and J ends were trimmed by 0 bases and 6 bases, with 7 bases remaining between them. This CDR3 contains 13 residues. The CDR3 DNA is TGTGCCAGCTCACCACCAACATCCGATACGCAGTATTTT. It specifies CASSPPTSDTQYF.

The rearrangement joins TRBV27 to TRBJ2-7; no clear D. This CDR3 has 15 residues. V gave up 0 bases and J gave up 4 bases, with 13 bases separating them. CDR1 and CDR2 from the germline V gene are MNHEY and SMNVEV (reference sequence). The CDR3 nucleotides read TGTGCCAGCAGTTTATCGGGGTCCACTACTTACGAGCAGTACTTC. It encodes CASSLSGSTTYEQYF.

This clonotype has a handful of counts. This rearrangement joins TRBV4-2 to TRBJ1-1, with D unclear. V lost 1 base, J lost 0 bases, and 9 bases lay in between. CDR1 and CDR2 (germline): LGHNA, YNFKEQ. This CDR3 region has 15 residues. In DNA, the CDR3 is TGTGCCAGCAGCCAAGGAGTAGGCATGAACACTGAAGCTTTCTTT. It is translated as CASSQGVGMNTEAFF.